This TCR beta chain was sequenced in a study of human T cells and chemical hapten exposure. For the study at large: Upper inner arm skin measuring about 2 cm by about 2 cm received 2% DPC for sensitization.

Germline values: CDR1 SGHTA, CDR2 FQGNSA. CDR3 length: 13 residues. Trimming took off 3 bases at V and 9 bases at J, with 9 bases between the two ends. In TCRdb, the RACE reads were re-called with MiXCR into one record per CDR3 protein. The sample lists around 180,000 distinct CDR3 sequences, 25% to 30% occurring once. The time point was: pre-sensitization, week 0. Noted treatment: therapeutic diphenylcyclopropenone sensitization with weekly scalp DPC. V is TRBV7-2 and J is TRBJ1-6, with no clear D. This TCR was recovered from a woman aged 25 to 45 with alopecia areata. Some clones in this sample may be carry-over from other donors' samples. The sequenced sample was whole blood, obtained in connection with sensitization to the hapten diphenylcyclopropenone (DPC). In DNA form, the CDR3 reads TGTGCCAGCAGCTTGGGCAATTTTTCACCCCTCCACTTT. As protein: CASSLGNFSPLHF.